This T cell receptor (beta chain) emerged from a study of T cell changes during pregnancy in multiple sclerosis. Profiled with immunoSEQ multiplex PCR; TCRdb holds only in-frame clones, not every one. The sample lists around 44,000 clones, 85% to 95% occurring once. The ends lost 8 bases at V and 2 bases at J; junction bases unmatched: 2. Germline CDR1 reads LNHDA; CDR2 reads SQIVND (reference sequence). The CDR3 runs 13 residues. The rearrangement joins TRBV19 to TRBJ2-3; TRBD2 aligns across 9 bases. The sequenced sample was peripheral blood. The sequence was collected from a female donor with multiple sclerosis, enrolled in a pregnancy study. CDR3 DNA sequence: TGTGCCAGTTTAGCGGGAGTCACAGATACGCAGTATTTT. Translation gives CASLAGVTDTQYF.